This T cell receptor beta chain came from a study of CD8+ T cells in alopecia areata (dated by TCRdb to the late 2010s). A note on the overall study: Treated patients were enrolled in an open-label pilot trial of oral tofacitinib, 5 to 10 mg twice daily, for moderate-to-severe alopecia areata. Tofacitinib was administered for 6 to 18 months, and 6 months of follow-up off drug were then conducted to assess delayed response and recurrence. For the treated patients, the SALT score, which quantifies what percentage of scalp surface area is affected, served as the measure of disease severity. To study T cell clonal expansion in alopecia areata, the researchers applied high-throughput TCRbeta sequencing to both the C3H/HeJ mouse model and human patients. Scalp tissue and sorted CD4+ and CD8+ peripheral blood T cells from patchy and totalis/universalis alopecia areata patients and from healthy controls were covered by human TCRbeta sequencing. Patients on tofacitinib were biopsied at baseline and after 4 and 24 weeks of treatment, and several of the patients also had a later scalp biopsy. Clonality in the scalp was compared among normal scalp (n=4), patchy alopecia areata scalp (n=8), and alopecia totalis/universalis scalp (n=8). The RNA source kit depended on sample type: the PAXgene miRNA kit for fixed scalp, the miRNeasy kit for PBMCs, and the RNeasy kit for mouse skin. TCRbeta CDR3 regions were amplified by immunoSEQ multiplex PCR with 35 Vbeta forward and 13 Jbeta reverse primers. On the study overall, not on this receptor specifically: Many expanded lesional clones persisted in scalp and blood during tofacitinib treatment, which may partly explain relapse after stopping treatment. Unlike mouse skin, where gammadelta T cells dominate, normal human skin contains resident alphabeta T cells that get sequenced too, which complicates analysis of the scalp TCR repertoire. Higher clonality and more expanded CD8+ clones were observed in lesional scalp than in normal scalp, particularly in alopecia totalis/universalis, a finding suggestive of antigenic drive. Compared with mice, TCR sequences shared between patients were less clear, possibly partly because of HLA diversity across the patient population. The treated cohort was small, with a single nonresponder, so links between baseline CD8+ expansion and response need larger studies. Tofacitinib significantly lowered scalp clonality and the number of expanded CD8+ clones among the top 100 scalp clones.

In the paper's terms, the treatment or condition label means: oral pan-JAK inhibitor, 5-10 mg twice daily. Lesional scalp punch biopsies and peripheral blood were collected from alopecia areata patients. PBMCs were isolated by density centrifugation and stained for CD3, CD4 and CD8, after which CD4+ and CD8+ T cells were sorted on a FACSAria. Deletion took 3 bases off V and 1 base off J, with a span of 8 bases between the germline ends. From cysteine to phenylalanine, the CDR3 is 13 amino acids long. Only CDR3 DNA is held: 39 bases, read in frame from base 1. CDR1 and CDR2 are read off the germline V gene as SQVTM and ANQGSEA. Library prep was done by the immunoSEQ multiplex PCR assay. To provide template for TCR sequencing, every sample had RNA extracted and reverse transcribed into cDNA. SuperScript III was used to make first-strand cDNA, primed with a 2:1 mix of oligo-dT and random hexamers. A synthetic immune receptor repertoire was used to gauge amplification bias, and whatever bias remained was removed computationally. Regarding the original processing steps: Raw reads were preprocessed to remove errors, and CDR3 was defined by IMGT conventions from the conserved cysteine to phenylalanine. Clonality was calculated as 1 minus Shannon entropy normalized by log2 of the number of productive unique TCRs. Whether each scalp clone was CD4 or CD8 was inferred by checking scalp TCRbeta sequences against the CD4 and CD8 repertoires from sorted blood. TCRdb holds this immuneACCESS table with in-frame rearrangements only. Some clones are missing; in checked studies, unresolved V genes explain under half, and the rest has no known cause. The DNA gave D and trimming, while V, J and clone size come from that table. The sample records roughly 200,000 clones, over 40% of which are singletons. The ten largest clones take up roughly 2.6% of the sample.

About this clone itself: The target of this receptor is not known. Base qualities are not recorded, but no much larger clone differs from it by a single base. The sample holds other DNA sequences that translate to the same CDR3.

This TCR was recovered from a human donor with alopecia areata. The receptor chain draws on TRBV29-1 and TRBJ2-3; the D gene assignment is ambiguous. The sample was CD4+ T cells sorted from blood, taken around week 37, from a patient treated with tofacitinib. The CDR3 in this case is CSVDGQGTDTQYF. Read as DNA, the sequence is TGCAGCGTTGATGGGCAGGGCACAGATACGCAGTATTTT.